This paragraph reports one TCR beta chain. In germline, CDR1 is SGHNT, CDR2 YYREEE (reference sequence). The V gene lost 1 base and the J gene lost 0 bases, with 10 bases spanning the gap. This CDR3 comprises 16 residues. The data originate from a study of cytomegalovirus exposure and HLA in healthy donors. Study in general: There were a few hundred genotyped donors. Of these, roughly 82% fell in the genetic ancestry cluster associated with self-reported Caucasian donors.

13 Jbeta primers and 60 Vbeta primers were used for the PCR. Generated by immunoSEQ multiplex PCR, the TCRdb table keeps only in-frame clones and is missing some. This sample has around 130,000 clones, with about 80% found just once. The source is a middle-aged man in good health and CMV-seronegative. The sequencing input was PBMCs. This rearrangement joins TRBV5-4 to TRBJ2-2; D is undetermined. The CDR3 DNA reads TGTGCCAGCAGCTTGCCCCAGTCACCGAACACCGGGGAGCTGTTTTTT. Amino acid sequence: CASSLPQSPNTGELFF.